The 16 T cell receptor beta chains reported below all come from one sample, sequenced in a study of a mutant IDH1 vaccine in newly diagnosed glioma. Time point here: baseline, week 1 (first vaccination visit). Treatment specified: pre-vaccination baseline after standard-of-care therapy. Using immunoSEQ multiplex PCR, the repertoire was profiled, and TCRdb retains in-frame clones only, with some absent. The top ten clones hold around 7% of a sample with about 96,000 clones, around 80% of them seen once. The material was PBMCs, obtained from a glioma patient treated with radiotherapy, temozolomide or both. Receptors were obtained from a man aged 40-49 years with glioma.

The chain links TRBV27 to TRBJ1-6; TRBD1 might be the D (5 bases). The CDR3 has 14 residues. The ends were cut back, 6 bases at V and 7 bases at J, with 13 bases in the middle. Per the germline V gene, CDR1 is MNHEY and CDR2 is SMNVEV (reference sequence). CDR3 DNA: TGTGCCAGCAGAGGGGACCTTAGGAATTCACCCCTCCACTTT. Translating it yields CASRGDLRNSPLHF.

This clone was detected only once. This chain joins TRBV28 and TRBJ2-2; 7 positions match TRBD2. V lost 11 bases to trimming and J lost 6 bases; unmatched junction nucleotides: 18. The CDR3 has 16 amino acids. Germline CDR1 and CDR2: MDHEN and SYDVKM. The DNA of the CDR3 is TGTGCCGCCAGAAGGGACTATGGGTCAGAGGCCGGGGAGCTGTTTTTT. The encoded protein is CAARRDYGSEAGELFF.

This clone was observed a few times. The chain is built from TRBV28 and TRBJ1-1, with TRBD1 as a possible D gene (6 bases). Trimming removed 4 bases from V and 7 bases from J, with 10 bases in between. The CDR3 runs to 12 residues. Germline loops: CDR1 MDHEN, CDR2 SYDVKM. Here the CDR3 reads CASSSGHREAFF. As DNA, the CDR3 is TGTGCCAGCAGTTCGGGACACCGTGAAGCTTTCTTT.

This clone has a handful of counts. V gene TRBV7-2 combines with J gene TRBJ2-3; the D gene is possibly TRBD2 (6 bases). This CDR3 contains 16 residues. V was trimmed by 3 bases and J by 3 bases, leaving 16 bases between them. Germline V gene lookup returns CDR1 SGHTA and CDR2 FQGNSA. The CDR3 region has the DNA TGTGCCAGCAGCTTGGCCGGAGGGGCCCAGACAGATACGCAGTATTTT. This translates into CASSLAGGAQTDTQYF.

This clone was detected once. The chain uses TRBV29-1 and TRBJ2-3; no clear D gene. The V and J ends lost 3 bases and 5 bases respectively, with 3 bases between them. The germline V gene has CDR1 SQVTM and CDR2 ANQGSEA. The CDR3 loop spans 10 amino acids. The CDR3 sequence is CSVEGDTQYF. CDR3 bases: TGCAGCGTTGAGGGAGATACGCAGTATTTT.

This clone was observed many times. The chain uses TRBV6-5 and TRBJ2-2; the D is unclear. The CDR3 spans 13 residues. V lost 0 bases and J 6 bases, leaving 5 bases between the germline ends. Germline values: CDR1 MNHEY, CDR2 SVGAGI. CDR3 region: CASSYSKAGELFF. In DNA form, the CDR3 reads TGTGCCAGCAGTTACTCGAAGGCCGGGGAGCTGTTTTTT.

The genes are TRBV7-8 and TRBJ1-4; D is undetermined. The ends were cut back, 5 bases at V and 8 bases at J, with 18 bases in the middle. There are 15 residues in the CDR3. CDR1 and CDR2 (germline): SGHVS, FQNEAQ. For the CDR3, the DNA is TGTGCCAGCAGCACTAAACGGAGGGTCGGAGAAAAACTGTTTTTT. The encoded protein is CASSTKRRVGEKLFF.

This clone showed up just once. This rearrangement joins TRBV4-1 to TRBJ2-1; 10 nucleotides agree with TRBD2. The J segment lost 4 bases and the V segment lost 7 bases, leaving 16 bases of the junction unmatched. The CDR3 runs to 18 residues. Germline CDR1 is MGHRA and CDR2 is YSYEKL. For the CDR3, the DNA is TGCGCCAGCACCCTGGTGCGAGTAGCGGGGGGCCCTTACAATGAGCAGTTCTTC. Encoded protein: CASTLVRVAGGPYNEQFF.

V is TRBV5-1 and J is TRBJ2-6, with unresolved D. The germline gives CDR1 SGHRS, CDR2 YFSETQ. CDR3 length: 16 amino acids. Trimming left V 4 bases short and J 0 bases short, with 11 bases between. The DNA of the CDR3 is TGCGCCAGCAGCCAACAACCTTTCTCTGGGGCCAACGTCCTGACTTTC. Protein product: CASSQQPFSGANVLTF.

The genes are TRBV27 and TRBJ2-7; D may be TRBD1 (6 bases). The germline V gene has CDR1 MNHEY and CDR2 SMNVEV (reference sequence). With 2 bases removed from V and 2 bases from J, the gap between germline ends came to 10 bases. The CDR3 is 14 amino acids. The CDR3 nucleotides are TGTGCCAGCAGTTTAGCGGACAGACCCTACGAGCAGTACTTC. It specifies CASSLADRPYEQYF.

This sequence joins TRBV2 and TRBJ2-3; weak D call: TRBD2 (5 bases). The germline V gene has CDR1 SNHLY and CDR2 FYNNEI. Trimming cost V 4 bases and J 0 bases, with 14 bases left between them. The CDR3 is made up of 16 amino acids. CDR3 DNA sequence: TGTGCCAGCAGTGGGTGGACTGATTCTAGCACAGATACGCAGTATTTT. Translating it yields CASSGWTDSSTDTQYF.

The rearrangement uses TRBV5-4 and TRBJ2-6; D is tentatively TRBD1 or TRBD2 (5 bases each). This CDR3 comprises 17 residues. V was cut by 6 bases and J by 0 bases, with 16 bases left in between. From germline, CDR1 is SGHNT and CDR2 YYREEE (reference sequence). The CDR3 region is CASNFGGLGSGANVLTF. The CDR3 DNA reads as TGTGCCAGCAACTTTGGGGGTCTGGGCTCTGGGGCCAACGTCCTGACTTTC.

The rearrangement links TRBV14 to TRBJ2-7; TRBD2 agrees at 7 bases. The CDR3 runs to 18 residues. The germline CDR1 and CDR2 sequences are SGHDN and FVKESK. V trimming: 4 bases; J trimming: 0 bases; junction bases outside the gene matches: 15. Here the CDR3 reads CASSLGRSGVLSSYEQYF. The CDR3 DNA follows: TGTGCCAGCAGCCTCGGGAGAAGCGGGGTTTTGAGCTCCTACGAGCAGTACTTC.

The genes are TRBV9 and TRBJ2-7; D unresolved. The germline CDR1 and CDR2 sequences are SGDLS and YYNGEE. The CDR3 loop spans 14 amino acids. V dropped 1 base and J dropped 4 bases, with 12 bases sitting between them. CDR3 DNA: TGTGCCAGCAGCGTATCCCCGGGCCTATACGAGCAGTACTTC. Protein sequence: CASSVSPGLYEQYF. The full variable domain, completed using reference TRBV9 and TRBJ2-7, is DSGVTQTPKHLITATGQRVTLRCSPRSGDLSVYWYQQSLDQGLQFLIQYYNGEERAKGNILERFSAQQFPDLHSELNLSSLELGDSALYFCASSVSPGLYEQYFGPGTRLTVT.

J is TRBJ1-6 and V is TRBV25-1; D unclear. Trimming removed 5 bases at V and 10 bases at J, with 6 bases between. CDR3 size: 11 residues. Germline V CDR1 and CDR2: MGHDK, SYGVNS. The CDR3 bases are TGTGCCAGCAGTCTAGGGTCACCCCTCCACTTT. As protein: CASSLGSPLHF. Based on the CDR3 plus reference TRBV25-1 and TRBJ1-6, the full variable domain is EADIYQTPRYLVIGTGKKITLECSQTMGHDKMYWYQQDPGMELHLIHYSYGVNSTEKGDLSSESTVSRIRTEHFPLTLESARPSHTSQYLCASSLGSPLHFGNGTRLTVT.

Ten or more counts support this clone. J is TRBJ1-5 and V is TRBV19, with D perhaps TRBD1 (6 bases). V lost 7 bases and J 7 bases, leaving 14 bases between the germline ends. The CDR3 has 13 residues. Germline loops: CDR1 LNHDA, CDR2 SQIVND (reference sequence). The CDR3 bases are TGTGCCAGTAAGAGGCCAGGGGACCAGCCCCAGCATTTT. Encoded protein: CASKRPGDQPQHF.